Following are 8 T cell receptor beta chains from one sample sequenced in a study of T cell responses to AZD1222 COVID-19 vaccine. TCRdb keeps only in-frame clones here, not all; method: immunoSEQ multiplex PCR. The sample has around 190,000 clones, approximately 92% seen once; the top ten hold over 1%. The specimen comprised peripheral blood, sampled on day 0 of AZD1222 vaccination. These receptors all stem from an adult in good health.

The chain has TRBV5-1 and TRBJ2-3; TRBD1 aligns across 7 bases. V lost 1 base and J lost 2; bases outside the gene matches: 10. Germline V lookup: CDR1 SGHRS, CDR2 YFSETQ. The CDR3 sequence is 17 residues long. The CDR3 coding sequence is TGCGCCAGCAGCTTGTACTCTTCCGGGACAGCCACAGATACGCAGTATTTT. Its translation: CASSLYSSGTATDTQYF.

The chain recombines TRBV4-1 with TRBJ1-2, with D uncertain. CDR1 and CDR2 from the germline V gene are MGHRA and YSYEKL. The CDR3 consists of 13 residues. V lost 1 base, J lost 7 bases, and 10 bases lay in between. CDR3 residues: CASSQASIGGYTF. CDR3 nucleotide sequence: TGCGCCAGCAGCCAAGCTTCCATTGGTGGCTACACCTTC.

This clone was observed once. The chain couples TRBV29-1 to TRBJ1-1; the D is unclear. Germline V gene sequence: CDR1 SQVTM, CDR2 ANQGSEA. V lost 4 bases, J lost 4 bases, and 10 bases lay in between. The CDR3 runs 12 residues. CDR3 sequence (DNA): TGCAGCGTTGGTTTTGGGCGCACTGAAGCTTTCTTT. It yields the protein CSVGFGRTEAFF.

The rearrangement uses TRBV15 and TRBJ2-7; TRBD1 might be the D (5 bases). V was cut by 0 bases and J by 4 bases, with 10 bases left in between. CDR3 length: 14 residues. The germline CDR1 and CDR2 sequences are LNHNV and YYDKDF (reference sequence). The CDR3 reads CATSRDPGAYEQYF. The CDR3 DNA is TGTGCCACCAGCAGAGATCCTGGGGCGTACGAGCAGTACTTC.

The V and J genes are TRBV6-5 and TRBJ1-2; 8 nucleotides line up with TRBD1. The CDR3 runs 13 residues. With V trimmed by 8 bases and J by 8 bases, 10 bases remained unmatched. Looked up from germline, CDR1 is MNHEY and CDR2 is SVGAGI. The CDR3 reads CASAQGDRRGYTF. CDR3 DNA: TGTGCCAGCGCCCAAGGGGACAGGAGAGGCTACACCTTC.

The chain couples TRBV28 to TRBJ1-5; 9 bases line up with TRBD1. The CDR3 spans 14 residues. Germline CDR1 and CDR2: MDHEN and SYDVKM. With 6 bases clipped from V and 7 bases from J, the junction kept 7 bases outside the gene matches. CDR3 coding DNA: TGTGCCAGCAGGCTCACAGGGGGCGGACAGCCCCAGCATTTT. Amino acid sequence: CASRLTGGGQPQHF.

The chain links TRBV2 to TRBJ1-4, with a possible D match to TRBD1 (6 bases). This CDR3 has 16 amino acids. CDR1 is SNHLY and CDR2 is FYNNEI in the germline V gene. V was shortened by 6 bases and J by 8 bases, with 22 bases between the two germline ends. This chain's CDR3 is CASSQFGGAIGEKLFF. For the CDR3, the DNA is TGTGCCAGCAGCCAATTTGGGGGGGCGATAGGGGAAAAACTGTTTTTT.

This sequence joins TRBV21-1 and TRBJ2-1; TRBD2, the D gene given by the table, was not confirmed from the DNA. TRBV21-1 is a pseudogene segment. The CDR3 covers 15 residues. CDR3 residues: CASSPRLAGGPRQFF. CDR3 nucleotides: TGTGCCAGCAGCCCACGACTAGCGGGGGGCCCCCGGCAGTTCTTC.